The 13 T cell receptor beta chains below were found in one sample sequenced in a study of OX40 agonist ivuxolimab in advanced cancers. Clones were sequenced by immunoSEQ multiplex PCR, and TCRdb holds only the in-frame ones, with some missing. The repertoire has 57,000 or so clones, 83% of them found once; the top ten carry 3.4%. Sample: CD4+ or CD8+ T cells sorted from blood, taken in a trial of the OX40 agonist ivuxolimab. The source of these receptors is an adult with an advanced solid tumor such as melanoma, head and neck, liver or kidney cancer.

CDR3 region: CASSLLAGRTDTQYF. CDR3 nucleotides: TGTGCCAGCAGCTTGCTAGCGGGGAGGACAGATACGCAGTATTTT. V and J are TRBV5-4 and TRBJ2-3; 9 bases map to TRBD2. This CDR3 has 15 amino acids. V gave up 1 base and J gave up 3 bases; unmatched junction bases: 3. Looked up from germline, CDR1 is SGHNT and CDR2 is YYREEE (reference sequence).

The chain recombines TRBV9 with TRBJ2-3; 10 positions match TRBD1. V lost 4 bases, J lost 4 bases, and 6 bases stayed unmatched. CDR1 is SGDLS, CDR2 YYNGEE, per germline. The CDR3 consists of 15 residues. The CDR3 sequence: CASSPRDRGPDTQYF. The CDR3 coding sequence is TGTGCCAGCAGCCCCCGGGACAGGGGCCCAGATACGCAGTATTTT.

The chain joins TRBV6-5 to TRBJ1-3; no clear D. V lost 5 bases to trimming and J lost 8 bases, with 13 bases between them. The germline V gene encodes CDR1 MNHEY and CDR2 SVGAGI. CDR3 length: 13 amino acids. CDR3 residues: CASSRLYRDTIYF. DNA for the CDR3: TGTGCCAGCAGTCGCCTATATCGGGACACCATATATTTT.

V and J are TRBV5-1 and TRBJ1-5; 10 positions agree with TRBD1. The germline V gene encodes CDR1 SGHRS and CDR2 YFSETQ. With V trimmed by 3 bases and J by 3 bases, 3 bases remained unmatched. This CDR3 spans 15 amino acids. CDR3 coding DNA: TGCGCCAGCAGCTCGGGACAGGGGACCAATCAGCCCCAGCATTTT. This gives the protein CASSSGQGTNQPQHF.

The gene calls are TRBV10-3 and TRBJ2-3, with D unresolved. V gave up 2 bases and J gave up 2 bases, with 14 bases separating them. The germline gives CDR1 ENHRY, CDR2 SYGVKD. The CDR3 contains 16 residues. The CDR3 reads CAISERIQANTDTQYF. In DNA form, the CDR3 reads TGTGCCATCAGTGAGAGAATCCAAGCGAACACAGATACGCAGTATTTT.

The chain combines TRBV18 with TRBJ2-1; TRBD2 aligns across 15 bases. Germline CDR1 KGHSH, CDR2 LQKENI. The CDR3 totals 22 residues. V lost 6 bases, J lost 0 bases, and 18 bases stayed unmatched. Here the CDR3 DNA reads TGTGCCAGCTCCTACCAGTATGGAGGGACTAGCGGGGGGACCCTCTCCTACAATGAGCAGTTCTTC. Translated, it gives CASSYQYGGTSGGTLSYNEQFF. Together with reference TRBV18 and TRBJ2-1, the CDR3 gives the full variable domain: NAGVMQNPRHLVRRRGQEARLRCSPMKGHSHVYWYRQLPEEGLKFMVYLQKENIIDESGMPKERFSAEFPKEGPSILRIQQVVRGDSAAYFCASSYQYGGTSGGTLSYNEQFFGPGTRLTVL.

The chain carries TRBV7-2 and TRBJ2-1, with 12 bases lining up with TRBD2. Trimming cost V 3 bases and J 10 bases; bases outside gene matches: 10. The CDR3 runs 16 residues. Per germline, CDR1 SGHTA and CDR2 FQGNSA. The CDR3 sequence is CASSFSLAGGRFEQFF. As DNA, the CDR3 is TGTGCCAGCAGCTTTTCTCTAGCGGGGGGGCGGTTCGAGCAGTTCTTC.

The chain has TRBV7-9 and TRBJ1-2, with TRBD1 matching 7 bases. CDR1 is SEHNR, CDR2 FQNEAQ, per germline (reference sequence). The CDR3 is made up of 14 amino acids. V was clipped by 5 bases and J by 4 bases; unmatched bases: 7. Here the CDR3 DNA reads TGTGCCAGCAGCGCTCAGGGGGGGATCTATGGCTACACCTTC. Its protein product is CASSAQGGIYGYTF.

The chain recombines TRBV10-3 with TRBJ2-3, with 7 bases fitting TRBD2. CDR3 length: 17 amino acids. The V gene end was trimmed by 2 bases and the J gene end by 5 bases; junction bases not matched to a gene: 13. Germline V CDR1 and CDR2: ENHRY, SYGVKD. CDR3 sequence reads: CAISEQFTGGSVDTQYF. The CDR3, as DNA: TGTGCCATCAGTGAGCAATTCACGGGGGGTTCGGTAGATACGCAGTATTTT.

The chain uses TRBV18 and TRBJ1-1, with a possible D match to TRBD1 (5 bases). Germline V gene data show CDR1 as KGHSH and CDR2 as LQKENI. Trimming left V 3 bases short and J 5 bases short, with 7 bases between. CDR3 length equals 12 residues. The CDR3 loop reads CASSPRVTEAFF. The CDR3 DNA reads TGTGCCAGCTCACCCAGGGTTACTGAAGCTTTCTTT.

The chain combines TRBV7-2 with TRBJ2-1; 9 nucleotides agree with TRBD1. Trimming took 3 bases from V and 5 from J; bases not matched to a gene: 11. The CDR3 has 17 residues. Germline V gene lookup returns CDR1 SGHTA and CDR2 FQGNSA. In nucleotides, the CDR3 is TGTGCCAGCAGCTTCCAAATCACAGGGGGCCGAAACAATGAGCAGTTCTTC. Protein: CASSFQITGGRNNEQFF.

CDR3 amino acids: CASSVGPGDGSPLHF. The CDR3 bases are TGTGCCAGTAGTGTGGGTCCGGGGGATGGATCACCCCTCCACTTT. This rearrangement joins TRBV19 to TRBJ1-6, with D possibly matching TRBD1 (5 bases). The germline CDR1 and CDR2 sequences are LNHDA and SQIVND (reference sequence). The CDR3 has 15 amino acids. The V end lost 5 bases, the J end lost 10 bases, and 18 bases lay between the germline ends.

The chain couples TRBV13 to TRBJ1-3, with D perhaps TRBD1 (5 bases). This CDR3 is 14 amino acids long. V gave up 5 bases and J gave up 7 bases, with 15 bases separating them. In germline, CDR1 is PRHDT, CDR2 FYEKMQ (reference sequence). This CDR3 is CASSLPGTKNTIYF. The CDR3 DNA is TGTGCCAGCAGCCTACCCGGGACCAAGAACACCATATATTTT.